These 28 T cell receptor beta chains share one sample of origin, sequenced in a study of OX40 agonist ivuxolimab in advanced cancers. Sequencing used immunoSEQ multiplex PCR; TCRdb keeps in-frame clones, though not all of them. Of around 29,000 clones listed, approximately 84% are singletons. The sample here was CD4+ or CD8+ T cells sorted from blood, taken in a trial of the OX40 agonist ivuxolimab. These receptors all stem from an adult with an advanced solid tumor such as melanoma, head and neck, liver or kidney cancer.

The chain is built from TRBV12-5 and TRBJ2-1, with 12 bases that match TRBD1. Germline CDR1 and CDR2: LGHNT and FRNRAP. The ends lost 4 bases at V and 7 bases at J; junction bases unmatched: 5. This CDR3 spans 15 amino acids. CDR3 region: CASGWGQGAENEQFF. CDR3 sequence (DNA): TGTGCTAGTGGTTGGGGACAGGGGGCAGAGAATGAGCAGTTCTTC.

In this sample, this clone turned up a few times. The CDR3 loop is CASSLGSYNEQFF. Here the CDR3 DNA reads TGTGCCAGCAGCCTCGGATCCTACAATGAGCAGTTCTTC. The V and J genes are TRBV14 and TRBJ2-1, with D uncertain. V was trimmed by 4 bases and J by 1 base, leaving 5 bases between them. The CDR3 runs 13 residues. Germline CDR1 reads SGHDN; CDR2 reads FVKESK.

The chain combines TRBV2 with TRBJ2-7; no reliable D call. V lost 7 bases and J lost 3, with 4 bases in between. The CDR3 has 10 residues. Germline lookup yields CDR1 SNHLY and CDR2 FYNNEI. CDR3 DNA sequence: TGTGCCAGCACTTTCTACGAGCAGTACTTC. Residues: CASTFYEQYF.

The chain carries TRBV19 and TRBJ1-4; weak D call: TRBD1 (5 bases). The ends were cut back, 5 bases at V and 4 bases at J, with 8 bases in the middle. This CDR3 spans 13 amino acids. Germline lookup yields CDR1 LNHDA and CDR2 SQIVND (reference sequence). The CDR3 coding sequence is TGTGCCAGTAGTCCGACAGATAATGAAAAACTGTTTTTT. It encodes CASSPTDNEKLFF.

Points on this clone: Germline and junction disagree at one end, which may indicate a read error. The V call is TRBV14, the J call TRBJ1-2; the D is unclear. CDR3 size: 15 residues. CDR1 and CDR2 from the germline V gene are SGHDN and FVKESK. CDR3 DNA sequence: TGTGCCAGCAGCAAAGACATTGGCAGTACCTATGGCTACACCTTC. It codes for CASSKDIGSTYGYTF.

This chain links TRBV4-2 with TRBJ1-5, with unresolved D. CDR1 and CDR2 from the germline V gene are LGHNA and YNFKEQ. V lost 0 bases, J lost 3 bases, and 9 bases lay in between. CDR3 size: 15 residues. The CDR3 DNA follows: TGTGCCAGCAGCCAAGATGAAGGTTCCAATCAGCCCCAGCATTTT. It yields the protein CASSQDEGSNQPQHF.

The genes are TRBV5-4 and TRBJ2-1; 8 bases match TRBD2. Trimming removed 0 bases from V and 4 bases from J; junction bases left unmatched: 6. The CDR3 spans 16 residues. From germline, CDR1 is SGHNT and CDR2 YYREEE (reference sequence). CDR3 in DNA: TGTGCCAGCAGCTTGGCGGCGGGGGGACATTACAATGAGCAGTTCTTC. Amino acid sequence: CASSLAAGGHYNEQFF. Looking up the rest from reference TRBV5-4 and TRBJ2-1 gives the full variable domain: ETGVTQSPTHLIKTRGQQVTLRCSSQSGHNTVSWYQQALGQGPQFIFQYYREEENGRGNFPPRFSGLQFPNYSSELNVNALELDDSALYLCASSLAAGGHYNEQFFGPGTRLTVL.

V gene TRBV7-9 combines with J gene TRBJ2-1; the D is unclear. The length of the CDR3 is 12 residues. Trimming pared 1 base from V and 7 bases from J, leaving 5 bases between. Germline CDR1 and CDR2: SEHNR and FQNEAQ (reference sequence). This CDR3 is CASSLEGNEQFF. CDR3 sequence (DNA): TGTGCCAGCAGCTTAGAAGGGAATGAGCAGTTCTTC.

The chain links TRBV28 to TRBJ1-1; no firm D call. V was pared by 5 bases and J by 8 bases, with 15 bases between. The CDR3 runs 13 residues. The germline gives CDR1 MDHEN, CDR2 SYDVKM. CDR3 nucleotide sequence: TGTGCCAGCAGTCCCCCTCTGGGCACCGAAGCTTTCTTT. Its translation: CASSPPLGTEAFF.

The V gene is TRBV5-1, the J gene TRBJ2-1; D gene unclear. In germline, CDR1 is SGHRS, CDR2 YFSETQ. Trimming left V 4 bases short and J 1 base short, with 9 bases between. The CDR3 length is 14 residues. CDR3 coding DNA: TGCGCCAGCAGCCTTTATAGTTCCTACAATGAGCAGTTCTTC. Encoded protein: CASSLYSSYNEQFF.

Only a few counts were recorded for this clone. J is TRBJ1-1 and V is TRBV29-1; no clear D. V shed 4 bases and J shed 5 bases, with 5 bases lying between them. The CDR3 extends over 10 amino acids. Germline loops: CDR1 SQVTM, CDR2 ANQGSEA. CDR3 in DNA: TGCAGCGTTGCGGGGACTGAAGCTTTCTTT. Translation gives CSVAGTEAFF.

V is TRBV11-2 and J is TRBJ1-5, with a possible D match to TRBD1 (5 bases). CDR1 and CDR2 (germline): SGHAT, FQNNGV. The V end was cut by 4 bases, the J end by 3 bases, with 13 bases between. This CDR3 spans 15 amino acids. CDR3 DNA sequence: TGTGCCAGCAGCTCGTTGAGGGGACCCAATCAGCCCCAGCATTTT. Protein sequence: CASSSLRGPNQPQHF.

The DNA of the CDR3 is TGTGCCAGCAGTGAGTCCAGCTCCTATAATTCACCCCTCCACTTT. It yields the protein CASSESSSYNSPLHF. The chain recombines TRBV6-1 with TRBJ1-6; D is unresolved. The ends were cut back, 3 bases at V and 0 bases at J, with 6 bases in the middle. Germline V lookup: CDR1 MNHNS, CDR2 SASEGT. This CDR3 has 15 amino acids.

The V gene is TRBV7-2, the J gene TRBJ2-2; D is perhaps TRBD2 (5 bases). The CDR3 has 18 amino acids. Germline assignment: CDR1 SGHTA and CDR2 FQGNSA. Trimming left V 2 bases short and J 3 bases short, with 19 bases between. The CDR3 sequence is CASSLNYPPGSDTGELFF. CDR3 bases: TGTGCCAGCAGCTTAAATTACCCTCCGGGGTCGGACACCGGGGAGCTGTTTTTT.

The J gene is TRBJ2-3, the V gene TRBV12-5; 11 bases are a match to TRBD1. The length of the CDR3 is 14 residues. V was pared by 1 base and J by 6 bases, with 0 bases of the junction left unmatched. Looked up from germline, CDR1 is LGHNT and CDR2 is FRNRAP. The CDR3 protein is CASGLGTGGDTQYF. The CDR3 DNA follows: TGTGCTAGTGGTTTGGGGACAGGGGGCGATACGCAGTATTTT.

The chain recombines TRBV27 with TRBJ1-1, with D perhaps matching TRBD1 (5 bases). The germline V gene has CDR1 MNHEY and CDR2 SMNVEV (reference sequence). The CDR3 runs to 11 residues. V was trimmed by 4 bases and J by 8 bases, leaving 8 bases between them. For the CDR3, the DNA is TGTGCCAGCAGTTGGGGCAGGGAAGCTTTCTTT. It translates to CASSWGREAFF.

The J gene is TRBJ1-2, the V gene TRBV28; 7 positions agree with TRBD1. CDR1 is MDHEN and CDR2 is SYDVKM in the germline V gene. V shed 1 base, J shed 5 bases, and the junction held 16 bases outside the gene matches. This CDR3 has 18 amino acids. The CDR3 here is CASSLSDIRQGFVYGYTF. In DNA, the CDR3 is TGTGCCAGCAGTTTATCCGATATCAGACAGGGTTTTGTGTATGGCTACACCTTC.

V usage is TRBV7-2 and J usage is TRBJ2-7; D might be TRBD2 (6 bases). The CDR3 spans 12 residues. Deletions cut 0 bases from V and 7 bases from J, with 7 bases between. CDR1 and CDR2 (germline): SGHTA, FQGNSA. This CDR3 is CASSLAGGEQYF. CDR3 coding DNA: TGTGCCAGCAGCTTAGCGGGGGGAGAGCAGTACTTC.

The chain couples TRBV7-8 to TRBJ2-3; TRBD2 aligns across 7 bases. The V gene end was trimmed by 1 base and the J gene end by 2 bases; junction bases not matched to a gene: 3. Germline CDR1 is SGHVS and CDR2 is FQNEAQ. CDR3 length equals 15 residues. The CDR3 DNA reads TGTGCCAGCAGCTTAGAAGGGACTACCACAGATACGCAGTATTTT. Translating gives CASSLEGTTTDTQYF.

The chain has TRBV7-6 and TRBJ1-1; D not resolved. The length of the CDR3 is 13 residues. The ends were cut back, 0 bases at V and 5 bases at J, with 7 bases in the middle. The germline gives CDR1 SGHVS, CDR2 FNYEAQ. DNA for the CDR3: TGTGCCAGCAGCTTAGCTCGAGGGACTGAAGCTTTCTTT. Residues: CASSLARGTEAFF.

The chain combines TRBV4-1 with TRBJ2-7, with 10 bases aligning to TRBD1. V lost 4 bases to trimming and J lost 1 base; unmatched junction nucleotides: 4. The germline CDR1 and CDR2 sequences are MGHRA and YSYEKL. The CDR3 is made up of 15 amino acids. CDR3 coding DNA: TGCGCCAGCAGCCTCGACAGGGGGCCATCCTACGAGCAGTACTTC. Its translation is CASSLDRGPSYEQYF.

DNA of the CDR3: TGTGCTACAGCGGGCGATTATAGCAATCAGCCCCAGCATTTT. Its translation: CATAGDYSNQPQHF. The V gene is TRBV19, the J gene TRBJ1-5; unclear D gene. The V gene's germline CDR1 is LNHDA and CDR2 SQIVND (reference sequence). The CDR3 covers 14 residues.

A single count supports this clone. The CDR3 DNA reads as TGCAGCGTTGAAGATGGACCGACCGGGGAGCTGTTTTTT. Translation: CSVEDGPTGELFF. The chain links TRBV29-1 to TRBJ2-2, with unresolved D. The CDR3 has 13 amino acids. The V end lost 0 bases, the J end lost 5 bases, and 7 bases lay between the germline ends. Germline V lookup: CDR1 SQVTM, CDR2 ANQGSEA.

V usage is TRBV27 and J usage is TRBJ1-6; D uncertain. This CDR3 spans 14 amino acids. Trimming took 6 bases from V and 9 from J, leaving 15 bases between them. Germline lookup yields CDR1 MNHEY and CDR2 SMNVEV (reference sequence). This chain's CDR3 is CASSPPPGFSPLHF. The DNA of the CDR3 is TGTGCCAGCAGCCCTCCTCCGGGGTTTTCACCCCTCCACTTT.

The rearrangement joins TRBV11-3 to TRBJ2-2; the D call may be TRBD1 or TRBD2 (5 bases each). The CDR3 has 14 amino acids. CDR1 is SGHNT and CDR2 is YENEEA in the germline V gene. Trimming removed 5 bases from V and 8 bases from J, with 15 bases in between. The CDR3 sequence is CASSPGTGIGELFF. For the CDR3, the DNA is TGTGCCAGCAGCCCCGGGACGGGGATTGGGGAGCTGTTTTTT.

The chain combines TRBV11-2 with TRBJ2-7, with D tentatively TRBD1 or TRBD2 (6 bases each). Between the trimmed V and J ends, which lost 7 bases and 3 bases, there was a span of 22 bases. Germline CDR1 reads SGHAT; CDR2 reads FQNNGV. CDR3 size: 16 residues. CDR3: CASTAGGGNLYYEQYF. Here the CDR3 DNA reads TGTGCCAGCACCGCCGGAGGGGGAAACCTCTACTACGAGCAGTACTTC.

The chain joins TRBV7-9 to TRBJ2-7, with a tentative D call TRBD1 (5 bases). This CDR3 spans 15 amino acids. Germline lookup yields CDR1 SEHNR and CDR2 FQNEAQ (reference sequence). V was pared by 2 bases and J by 2 bases, with 13 bases between. For the CDR3, the DNA is TGTGCCAGCAGCTTACAAGACAGTTACACCTACGAGCAGTACTTC. The encoded protein is CASSLQDSYTYEQYF.

The chain is built from TRBV4-2 and TRBJ1-1; D call uncertain. Germline CDR1 is LGHNA and CDR2 is YNFKEQ. CDR3 size: 15 residues. With 0 bases removed from V and 1 base from J, the gap between germline ends came to 9 bases. The DNA for the CDR3 is TGTGCCAGCAGCCAAGATAACAGACAGAACACTGAAGCTTTCTTT. Its protein is CASSQDNRQNTEAFF.